Each of the 12 T cell receptor beta chains below was sequenced from the same sample in a study of blood T cell repertoires in COVID-19. Using immunoSEQ multiplex PCR, the repertoire was profiled, and TCRdb retains in-frame clones only, with some absent. The table lists about 230,000 clones, about 88% of them singletons. The specimen was peripheral blood. Receptors originate from a man in his forties or fifties with acute or convalescent COVID-19.

This clone was seen once. The gene calls are TRBV7-2 and TRBJ2-1; 9 nucleotides line up with TRBD2. CDR1 and CDR2 (germline): SGHTA, FQGNSA. Trimming took 3 bases from V and 7 from J; bases not matched to a gene: 10. This CDR3 comprises 16 residues. The CDR3 reads CASSFQSAGGYNEQFF. CDR3 in DNA: TGTGCCAGCAGCTTCCAGTCTGCGGGGGGGTATAATGAGCAGTTCTTC.

The chain has TRBV29-1 and TRBJ2-7; D is possibly TRBD1 (6 bases). The ends were cut back, 4 bases at V and 4 bases at J, with 14 bases in the middle. The CDR3 is 13 amino acids. The germline V gene has CDR1 SQVTM and CDR2 ANQGSEA. CDR3 in amino acids: CSVGGRLMYEQYF. CDR3 sequence (DNA): TGCAGCGTTGGGGGGCGATTGATGTACGAGCAGTACTTC.

The CDR3 nucleotides are TGTGCCACCAGCAGAGACCCAGGACCCCGGGGGACCTACGAGCAGTACTTC. Encoded protein: CATSRDPGPRGTYEQYF. This chain links TRBV15 with TRBJ2-7; possibly TRBD2 for D (6 bases). With 0 bases removed from V and 2 bases from J, the gap between germline ends came to 17 bases. There are 17 residues in the CDR3. Looked up from germline, CDR1 is LNHNV and CDR2 is YYDKDF (reference sequence).

The CDR3 is CASSSKGTEAFF. CDR3 nucleotide sequence: TGTGCCAGCAGCTCCAAGGGGACTGAAGCTTTCTTT. The V and J genes are TRBV12-3 or TRBV12-4 and TRBJ1-1; TRBD1 might be the D (5 bases). This CDR3 spans 12 amino acids. The ends were cut back, 6 bases at V and 5 bases at J, with 10 bases in the middle.

The J gene is TRBJ1-1, the V gene TRBV5-1, with 11 positions matching TRBD1. The germline CDR1 and CDR2 sequences are SGHRS and YFSETQ. The trim removed 4 bases at V and 13 bases at J, leaving 9 bases unmatched. The CDR3 sequence is 13 residues long. The DNA for the CDR3 is TGCGCCAGCAGCCTCGGACAGGGGGCAATCGGTTTCTTT. Translation gives CASSLGQGAIGFF.

CDR3 nucleotide sequence: TGTGCCAGCAGCGCTCGCGGGGGCTACGAGCAGTACTTC. Encoded protein: CASSARGGYEQYF. The V gene is TRBV3-1 (or the pseudogene TRBV3-2), the J gene TRBJ2-7; 7 positions match TRBD2. The CDR3 loop spans 13 amino acids. Germline CDR1 and CDR2: LGHDT and YNNKEL (reference sequence). The ends lost 5 bases at V and 3 bases at J; junction bases unmatched: 4.

This clone was seen a handful of times. V gene TRBV3-1 (or the pseudogene TRBV3-2) combines with J gene TRBJ1-2; tentative D call: TRBD1 (5 bases). The CDR3 extends over 14 amino acids. Germline V gives CDR1 LGHDT, CDR2 YNNKEL (reference sequence). Trimming left V 3 bases short and J 11 bases short, with 19 bases between. Written as DNA, the CDR3 is TGTGCCAGCAGCCACTCCGCAGGGAGGCATTGGTACACCTTC. It codes for CASSHSAGRHWYTF.

V and J are TRBV4-1 and TRBJ1-1; 12 bases are shared with TRBD1. V trimming: 3 bases; J trimming: 2 bases; junction bases outside the gene matches: 10. Germline-derived CDR1 and CDR2 are MGHRA and YSYEKL. This CDR3 has 18 residues. As DNA, the CDR3 is TGCGCCAGCAGCCACAATATTCGGGACAGGGGGCGCAACACTGAAGCTTTCTTT. Amino acids: CASSHNIRDRGRNTEAFF.

This chain uses TRBV5-5 with TRBJ2-7; 7 nucleotides match TRBD1. The V gene end was trimmed by 4 bases and the J gene end by 2 bases; junction bases not matched to a gene: 6. This CDR3 has 14 amino acids. CDR1 SGHKS and CDR2 YYEKEE come from the germline V gene (reference sequence). The CDR3 DNA reads TGTGCCAGCAGCCTGGGGGACAGAGCCTACGAGCAGTACTTC. The encoded protein is CASSLGDRAYEQYF.

CDR3 bases: TGTGCCTGCAGTAGCGGGGCCTCCTACGAGCAGTACTTC. Translating it yields CACSSGASYEQYF. V usage is TRBV30 and J usage is TRBJ2-7, with TRBD2 matching 8 bases. The CDR3 length is 13 residues. The germline V gene encodes CDR1 GTSNPN and CDR2 SVGIG (reference sequence). Trimming at V came to 6 bases and at J to 0 bases, leaving 4 bases not matched to a gene.

The chain uses TRBV6-6 and TRBJ2-5; D remains ambiguous. Germline V gives CDR1 MNHNY, CDR2 SVGAGI (reference sequence). V dropped 6 bases and J dropped 4 bases, with 18 bases sitting between them. CDR3 length equals 15 residues. CDR3 DNA sequence: TGTGCCAGCAGAACCGTAGATAGCTCCCCAGAGACCCAGTACTTC. Residues: CASRTVDSSPETQYF.

This rearrangement joins TRBV10-3 to TRBJ1-3, with D possibly being TRBD1 (5 bases). The length of the CDR3 is 14 residues. V dropped 11 bases and J dropped 0 bases, with 14 bases sitting between them. Germline-derived CDR1 and CDR2 are ENHRY and SYGVKD. Written as DNA, the CDR3 is TGTGCCCCGGGACTTTCGGCCTCTGGAAACACCATATATTTT. Amino acids: CAPGLSASGNTIYF.